This TCR beta chain was profiled in a study of beta chain features in type 1 diabetes. On the study more broadly: Summed over all samples, the examined sorted cells came to about 110 million. Study-level results: It was among patients, rather than healthy donors, that naive, central memory and Treg TCRB repertoires appeared more similar.

Sorted populations all exceeded 95% purity. The length of the CDR3 is 12 residues. V shed 5 bases and J shed 7 bases, with 12 bases lying between them. Germline lookup yields CDR1 SGHTA and CDR2 FQGNSA. Isolated RNA was reverse transcribed in full, so expressed TCRB transcripts were sequenced. Produced via immunoSEQ multiplex PCR; TCRdb's table is partial and in-frame only. The repertoire has about 340,000 clones, less than 9.5% of them found once; the top ten carry around 0.45%. This clone has at least ten counts. No antigen is known for it. The V and J genes are TRBV7-2 and TRBJ2-7, with a tentative D call TRBD1 (7 bases). The TCR originated in a woman younger than 35 in good health. Sequencing was performed on central memory CD4+ T cells from blood. This CDR3 reads CASSKTGREQYF. The CDR3 nucleotides read TGTGCCAGCAGCAAGACAGGGAGGGAGCAGTACTTC.